The T cell receptor beta chain under discussion was sequenced for a study of T cell responses to AZD1222 COVID-19 vaccine. Profiling relied on immunoSEQ multiplex PCR, and the TCRdb table lists in-frame clones only, not all of them. The sample shows 75,000 to 90,000 clones, around 84% of them seen only once. J lost 6 bases, V lost 4 bases, and 8 bases had no gene match. The germline gives CDR1 SGHVS, CDR2 FQNEAQ. This CDR3 spans 16 amino acids. General study points: A reported finding is that nearly half of spike-specific TCRs target unmutated variant regions.

Of note for this clone: Its antigen is not known.

The receptor was derived from an adult in good health. The chain is built from TRBV7-8 and TRBJ2-1; 11 nucleotides agree with TRBD2. The specimen was peripheral blood, collected on day 0 of AZD1222 vaccination. DNA for the CDR3: TGTGCCAGCAGCTCCCGGGTAGCGGGGGGGCGCAATGAGCAGTTCTTC. Its protein is CASSSRVAGGRNEQFF.